The 18 T cell receptor beta chains in this list originate from one sample, sequenced in a study of T cells in Graves' hyperthyroidism and ophthalmopathy. TCR beta CDR3 sequences were amplified from RNA transcripts. During a first-round RT-PCR of the TCR CDR3, the HTBI primer set was used. One entry per CDR3 protein results from TCRdb running MiXCR on the multiplex PCR reads. The sample contains a few hundred thousand distinct CDR3 sequences, roughly 15% of which appear only once. Sequenced material: blood. Every receptor here comes from a woman in her sixties with Graves' ophthalmopathy.

Ten or more counts support this clonotype. The genes are TRBV3-1 and TRBJ1-1; unclear D gene. The germline V gene encodes CDR1 LGHDT and CDR2 YNNKEL (reference sequence). The CDR3 runs to 12 residues. V dropped 2 bases and J dropped 6 bases, with 7 bases sitting between them. For the CDR3, the DNA is TGTGCCAGCAGCCAACGGAGCGCTGAAGCTTTCTTT. Amino acids: CASSQRSAEAFF.

The genes are TRBV6-1 and TRBJ1-4; D is possibly TRBD1 (6 bases). Per the germline V gene, CDR1 is MNHNS and CDR2 is SASEGT. With 6 bases removed from V and 0 bases from J, the gap between germline ends came to 11 bases. CDR3 length equals 15 residues. The CDR3 is CASSGGGATNEKLFF. CDR3 DNA sequence: TGTGCCAGCAGCGGGGGCGGTGCAACTAATGAAAAACTGTTTTTT.

At least ten counts were recorded for this clonotype. V usage is TRBV20-1 and J usage is TRBJ2-7; 7 bases align to TRBD2. V was pared by 3 bases and J by 6 bases, with 11 bases of the junction left unmatched. Per germline, CDR1 DFQATT and CDR2 SNEGSKA (reference sequence). This CDR3 is built from 14 residues. DNA for the CDR3: TGCAGTGCTAGTACGCCAGCGGGAACGGGCGAGCAGTACTTC. It yields the protein CSASTPAGTGEQYF.

At least ten counts were recorded for this clonotype. The gene calls are TRBV5-6 and TRBJ2-1; 11 bases line up with TRBD1. This CDR3 has 15 amino acids. V lost 6 bases to trimming and J lost 0 bases; unmatched junction nucleotides: 2. The germline gives CDR1 SGHDT, CDR2 YYEEEE. The DNA of the CDR3 is TGTGCCAGCACAGGACAGGGGGCCTCCTACAATGAGCAGTTCTTC. This translates into CASTGQGASYNEQFF.

A few counts support this clonotype. The chain uses TRBV7-2 and TRBJ1-2; D is perhaps TRBD1 (5 bases). Germline CDR1 reads SGHTA; CDR2 reads FQGNSA. This CDR3 region has 16 residues. Trimming removed 5 bases from V and 1 base from J, with 17 bases in between. The CDR3 region is CASSAGPSVLNYGYTF. CDR3 DNA: TGTGCCAGCAGCGCGGGACCGTCTGTTCTTAACTATGGCTACACCTTC.

This clonotype was seen many times. The chain joins TRBV3-1 to TRBJ2-5, with unresolved D. The length of the CDR3 is 16 residues. The germline gives CDR1 LGHDT, CDR2 YNNKEL (reference sequence). Trimming shortened V by 1 base and J by 0 bases, and 12 bases separated the two germline ends. The CDR3 bases are TGTGCCAGCAGCCAAGTCGAGGTCAGGTACCAAGAGACCCAGTACTTC. This sequence encodes CASSQVEVRYQETQYF.

This clonotype was detected many times. The chain is built from TRBV28 and TRBJ1-2, with a weak D call TRBD1 (6 bases). V was pared by 6 bases and J by 6 bases, with 14 bases between. CDR3 length equals 13 residues. Germline V gene data show CDR1 as MDHEN and CDR2 as SYDVKM. The CDR3 DNA is TGTGCCAGCAGAAACACAGGGTATGATGGCTACACCTTC. Amino acid sequence: CASRNTGYDGYTF.

This clonotype was detected ten times or more. The chain couples TRBV2 to TRBJ1-2, with TRBD1 matching 9 bases. Germline assignment: CDR1 SNHLY and CDR2 FYNNEI. J was trimmed by 3 bases and V by 6 bases; bases with no gene match: 2. The CDR3 is 13 amino acids. CDR3 DNA sequence: TGTGCCAGCAGCCGGGACAGGGACTATGGCTACACCTTC. This codes for CASSRDRDYGYTF.

This clonotype came up many times. The genes are TRBV2 and TRBJ2-3; weak D call: TRBD1 (6 bases). Deletions cut 6 bases from V and 0 bases from J, with 13 bases between. The CDR3 is made up of 15 amino acids. The germline CDR1 and CDR2 sequences are SNHLY and FYNNEI. In DNA, the CDR3 is TGTGCCAGCAGGTTCCGGGACACGAGCACAGATACGCAGTATTTT. This sequence encodes CASRFRDTSTDTQYF.

This sequence joins TRBV9 and TRBJ2-3; TRBD2 aligns across 10 bases. Germline-derived CDR1 and CDR2 are SGDLS and YYNGEE. The junction had 4 bases not matched to a gene; V was cut back by 3 bases and J by 3 bases. The CDR3 has 15 residues. DNA for the CDR3: TGTGCCAGCAGCGCACTACTAGCGGGAACAGATACGCAGTATTTT. This gives the protein CASSALLAGTDTQYF.

In its sample, this clonotype was seen a few times. The chain carries TRBV20-1 and TRBJ2-7; D is ambiguous. Trimming pared 3 bases from V and 4 bases from J, leaving 16 bases between. The length of the CDR3 is 14 residues. Germline V gene data show CDR1 as DFQATT and CDR2 as SNEGSKA (reference sequence). The CDR3 spells CSASRLDFLYEQYF. CDR3 sequence (DNA): TGCAGTGCTAGTAGGCTAGACTTCCTTTACGAGCAGTACTTC.

This clonotype came up a few times. This sequence joins TRBV20-1 and TRBJ1-6; D uncertain. The ends were cut back, 1 base at V and 7 bases at J, with 11 bases in the middle. The CDR3 loop spans 14 amino acids. The germline V gene has CDR1 DFQATT and CDR2 SNEGSKA (reference sequence). The CDR3 here is CSARGWGNNSPLHF. The CDR3, as DNA: TGCAGTGCTAGAGGTTGGGGAAACAATTCACCCCTCCACTTT.

Of note for this clonotype: One end of the junction fails to match germline, which may point to a read error. J is TRBJ2-1 and V is TRBV28; 8 nucleotides agree with TRBD2. The CDR3 extends over 16 amino acids. The germline gives CDR1 MDHEN, CDR2 SYDVKM. The CDR3 DNA reads as TGTGCCAGCAGTTTATCCCCCGGGACTAGACGACCTGAGCAGCTCTTC. Its protein product is CASSLSPGTRRPEQLF.

This clonotype was seen at least ten times. This chain joins TRBV3-1 and TRBJ2-1, with 7 bases fitting TRBD2. The V gene end was trimmed by 0 bases and the J gene end by 8 bases; junction bases not matched to a gene: 7. The CDR3 has 15 amino acids. CDR1 LGHDT and CDR2 YNNKEL come from the germline V gene (reference sequence). This CDR3 reads CASSQELAGADEQFF. CDR3 bases: TGTGCCAGCAGCCAAGAACTTGCGGGAGCAGATGAGCAGTTCTTC.

Of note for this clonotype: One end of the junction fails to match germline, which may point to a read error. The chain joins TRBV30 to TRBJ2-1, with TRBD1 matching 8 bases. The CDR3 runs to 17 residues. CDR1 and CDR2 (germline): GTSNPN, SVGIG (reference sequence). CDR3 nucleotides: TGTGCCTGGATCCCTAGGACAGGGCATAGCTCCCACAATGAGCAGTTCTTC. This codes for CAWIPRTGHSSHNEQFF.

The chain recombines TRBV24-1 with TRBJ2-1; 9 bases align to TRBD2. This CDR3 is 16 amino acids long. V shed 1 base, J shed 4 bases, and the junction held 4 bases outside the gene matches. Per the germline V gene, CDR1 is KGHDR and CDR2 is SFDVKD. CDR3 region: CATSDFSREGYNEQFF. As DNA, the CDR3 is TGTGCCACCAGTGATTTCTCGCGGGAGGGGTACAATGAGCAGTTCTTC.

This clonotype was seen ten or more times. The rearrangement uses TRBV7-9 and TRBJ2-1; D is possibly TRBD2 (5 bases). Germline V CDR1 and CDR2: SEHNR, FQNEAQ (reference sequence). V was clipped by 1 base and J by 9 bases, with 10 bases between them. The CDR3 has 13 amino acids. The CDR3 here is CASSLVLDGEQFF. CDR3 bases: TGTGCCAGCAGCTTAGTACTAGATGGTGAGCAGTTCTTC.

This clonotype was counted many times. The V gene is TRBV28, the J gene TRBJ2-5; D is perhaps TRBD2 (6 bases). The CDR3 spans 14 residues. The germline V and J ends were trimmed by 3 bases and 5 bases, with 13 bases remaining between them. Germline V CDR1 and CDR2: MDHEN, SYDVKM. The CDR3 nucleotides are TGTGCCAGCAGTTTGGAGGGTGTACGGGAGACCCAGTACTTC. Translation: CASSLEGVRETQYF.